A selection of T cell receptor beta chains follows, all from one sample in a study of T cells in Graves' hyperthyroidism and ophthalmopathy. In TCRdb, the multiplex PCR reads were re-called with MiXCR into one record per CDR3 protein. The table includes approximately 600,000 distinct CDR3 sequences, less than 25% detected once. The sample was blood. The source is a man younger than 45 with Graves' ophthalmopathy. Each CDR3 is given with its conserved first and last residue. D genes are given only for firm matches. Clone size is shown for a subset of rows, as once, few, many or a class of expanded clone.

DNA: TGTGCCAGCAGCTTAGCTACCGGGACACCTAGCACCTACTATGGCTACACCTTC
CDR3: CASSLATGTPSTYYGYTF
D: .
V: TRBV7-8
size: many
J: TRBJ1-2

DNA: TGTGCCAGCAGCTCAGACAGGGCATCTGGAAACACCATATATTTT
CDR3: CASSSDRASGNTIYF
D: TRBD1
V: TRBV6-1
size: many
J: TRBJ1-3

DNA: TGTGCCAGCAGTCCAGGGGCCGAGCAGTACTTC
CDR3: CASSPGAEQYF
D: .
V: TRBV27
size: .
J: TRBJ2-7

DNA: TGTGCCAGCAGTGAAGCGCCCTCGGGGACCGGGGAGCTGTTTTTT
CDR3: CASSEAPSGTGELFF
D: .
V: TRBV2
size: many
J: TRBJ2-2

DNA: TGTGCCGCATCTCCCGAGGGGCTCGGCTATGGCTACACCTTC
CDR3: CAASPEGLGYGYTF
D: .
V: TRBV2
size: .
J: TRBJ1-2

DNA: TGTGCCAGCAGCCAAACCACAGATACGCAGTATTTT
CDR3: CASSQTTDTQYF
D: .
V: TRBV3-1
size: many
J: TRBJ2-3

DNA: TGTGCCATCAGCGGTGGACAGGGGGGGAACACTGAAGCTTTCTTT
CDR3: CAISGGQGGNTEAFF
D: TRBD1
V: TRBV10-3
size: .
J: TRBJ1-1

DNA: TGTGCCAGCAGTCGACATGGCCGGGGAGAACCGAACACCGGGGAGCTGTTTTTT
CDR3: CASSRHGRGEPNTGELFF
D: .
V: TRBV6-2/TRBV6-3
size: once
J: TRBJ2-2

DNA: TGTGCCAGTAGTACCTCCGGGACTAGCATCCACAATGAGCAGTTCTTC
CDR3: CASSTSGTSIHNEQFF
D: TRBD2
V: TRBV19
size: .
J: TRBJ2-1

DNA: TGCGCCAGCAGCCAACCAGGACGGAGCTCTGGGGCCAACGTCCTGACTTTC
CDR3: CASSQPGRSSGANVLTF
D: .
V: TRBV4-1
size: .
J: TRBJ2-6

DNA: TGTGCCAGCAGCTGGGACGCAGGAAGAAACTATGGCTACACCTTC
CDR3: CASSWDAGRNYGYTF
D: .
V: TRBV6-1
size: few
J: TRBJ1-2

DNA: TGCAGTGCTAGAGAGCTCGGGCGGCAGGCCCACGAGCAGTACTTC
CDR3: CSARELGRQAHEQYF
D: .
V: TRBV20-1
size: .
J: TRBJ2-7

DNA: TGTGCCAGCAGACGGTCAGGGTTGGACTATGGCTACACCTTC
CDR3: CASRRSGLDYGYTF
D: .
V: TRBV28
size: many
J: TRBJ1-2

DNA: TGTGCCAGCAGCCAAGGGGGGGCCTACAATGAGCAGTTCTTC
CDR3: CASSQGGAYNEQFF
D: .
V: TRBV11-2
size: many
J: TRBJ2-1

DNA: TGTGCCAGCCTCTCCAGCAGGGGGAACAATGAGCAGTTCTTC
CDR3: CASLSSRGNNEQFF
D: TRBD1
V: TRBV27
size: few
J: TRBJ2-1

DNA: TGTGCCAGCAGCTTACAAAGGGACAGGGGACTCTATGGCTACACCTTC
CDR3: CASSLQRDRGLYGYTF
D: TRBD1
V: TRBV7-2
size: .
J: TRBJ1-2

DNA: TGTGCCAGCAGCCGCGGAACGCGAACAGCCAAAAACATTCAGTACTTC
CDR3: CASSRGTRTAKNIQYF
D: .
V: TRBV28
size: many
J: TRBJ2-4

DNA: TGCGCCAGCAGCTTGGAGCCCCCTGGGGGTTTGGATGATACGCAGTATTTT
CDR3: CASSLEPPGGLDDTQYF
D: .
V: TRBV5-1
size: few
J: TRBJ2-3

DNA: TGTGCCAGCAGCCAAGCTCCGGGACAGGGGGTGAACACTGAAGCTTTCTTT
CDR3: CASSQAPGQGVNTEAFF
D: TRBD1
V: TRBV3-1
size: many
J: TRBJ1-1

DNA: TGTGCCAGCAGTATCACAATGGGACCCTCCTCCTACGAGCAGTACTTC
CDR3: CASSITMGPSSYEQYF
D: .
V: TRBV28
size: few
J: TRBJ2-7

DNA: TGTGCCAGCAGCGAAGGGACAGGGCGGTACGAGCAGTACTTC
CDR3: CASSEGTGRYEQYF
D: TRBD1
V: TRBV9
size: once
J: TRBJ2-7

DNA: TGTGCCAGCAACCCGGGACTAGCGGACACCGGGGAGCTGTTTTTT
CDR3: CASNPGLADTGELFF
D: TRBD2
V: TRBV11-2
size: many
J: TRBJ2-2

DNA: TGTGCCAGCAGTTTAGTAAGGTCGGATGGCTACACCTTC
CDR3: CASSLVRSDGYTF
D: .
V: TRBV28
size: many
J: TRBJ1-2

DNA: TGTGCCAGCAGCTCCCCGGGGCCAGGGGGGGAAAAACTGTTTTTT
CDR3: CASSSPGPGGEKLFF
D: TRBD1
V: TRBV7-9
size: .
J: TRBJ1-4

DNA: TGTGCCAGCAGCGTGGACCCAAATGAGCAGTTCTTC
CDR3: CASSVDPNEQFF
D: .
V: TRBV9
size: few
J: TRBJ2-1

DNA: TGTGCCAGCAGTTTTATAGAGGGGGGCTACGAGCAGTACTTC
CDR3: CASSFIEGGYEQYF
D: .
V: TRBV12-3/TRBV12-4
size: few
J: TRBJ2-7

DNA: TGCAGTGCTGCGGGACAGGATCTGTCCTTCGTACAAGAGACCCAGTACTTC
CDR3: CSAAGQDLSFVQETQYF
D: TRBD1
V: TRBV20-1
size: few
J: TRBJ2-5

DNA: TGCAGTGCTACCGCCCAAGGGTGGCGCGGTAATGAGCAGTTCTTC
CDR3: CSATAQGWRGNEQFF
D: .
V: TRBV20-1
size: many
J: TRBJ2-1

DNA: TGCAGTGCTCGAAGGACAGGGGGGAACTACGAGCAGTACTTC
CDR3: CSARRTGGNYEQYF
D: TRBD1
V: TRBV20-1
size: many
J: TRBJ2-7

DNA: TGTGCCAGCAGCTTATTCGAGGGGGCAGATACGCAGTATTTT
CDR3: CASSLFEGADTQYF
D: .
V: TRBV12-3/TRBV12-4
size: many
J: TRBJ2-3

DNA: TGTGCCAGCAGCACTATGGGCAATCAGCCCCAGCATTTT
CDR3: CASSTMGNQPQHF
D: .
V: TRBV6-1
size: .
J: TRBJ1-5

DNA: TGTGCCAGCAGTTTGGGCTCCGAGGGGCTACCCTCTTGGTTCTTC
CDR3: CASSLGSEGLPSWFF
D: .
V: TRBV27
size: few
J: TRBJ2-1

DNA: TGTGCCAGCAGTTCGGGGACAGGAAATACAGCTTTCTTT
CDR3: CASSSGTGNTAFF
D: TRBD1
V: TRBV6-2/TRBV6-3
size: .
J: TRBJ1-1

DNA: TGTGCCAGCAGCTCACTAGCAGATATCAACAATGAGCAGTTCTTC
CDR3: CASSSLADINNEQFF
D: .
V: TRBV7-9
size: many
J: TRBJ2-1